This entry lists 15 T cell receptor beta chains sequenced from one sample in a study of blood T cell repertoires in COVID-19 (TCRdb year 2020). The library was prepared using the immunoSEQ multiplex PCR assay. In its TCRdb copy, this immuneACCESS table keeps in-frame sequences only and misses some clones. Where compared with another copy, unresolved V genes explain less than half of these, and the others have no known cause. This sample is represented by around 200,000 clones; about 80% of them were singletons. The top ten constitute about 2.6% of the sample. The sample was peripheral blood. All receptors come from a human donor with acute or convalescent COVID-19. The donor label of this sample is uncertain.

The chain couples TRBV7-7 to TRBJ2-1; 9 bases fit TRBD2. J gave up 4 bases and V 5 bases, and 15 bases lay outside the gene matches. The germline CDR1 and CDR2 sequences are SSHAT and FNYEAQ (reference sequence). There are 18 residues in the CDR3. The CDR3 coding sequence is TGTGCCAGCAGCCCCGGGGATAGCGGGAGCCCCTTTTACAATGAGCAGTTCTTC. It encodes CASSPGDSGSPFYNEQFF.

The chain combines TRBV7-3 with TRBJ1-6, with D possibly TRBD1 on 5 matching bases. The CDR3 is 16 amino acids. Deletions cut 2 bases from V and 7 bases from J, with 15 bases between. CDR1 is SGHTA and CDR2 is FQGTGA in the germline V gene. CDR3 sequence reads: CASSLSGRAGNSPLHF. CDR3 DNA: TGTGCCAGCAGCTTATCCGGCAGGGCCGGCAATTCACCCCTCCACTTT.

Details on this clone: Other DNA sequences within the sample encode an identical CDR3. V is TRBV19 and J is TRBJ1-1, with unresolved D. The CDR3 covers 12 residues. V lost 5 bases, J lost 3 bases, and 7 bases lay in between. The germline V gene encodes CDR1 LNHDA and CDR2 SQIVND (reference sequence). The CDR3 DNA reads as TGTGCCAGTAGTCTGAGGGACACTGAAGCTTTCTTT. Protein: CASSLRDTEAFF.

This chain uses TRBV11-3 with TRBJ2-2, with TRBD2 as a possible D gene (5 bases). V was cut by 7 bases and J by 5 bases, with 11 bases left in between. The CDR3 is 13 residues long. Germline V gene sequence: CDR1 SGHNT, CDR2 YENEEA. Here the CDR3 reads CASKGRGTGELFF. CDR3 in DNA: TGTGCCAGCAAGGGTCGGGGTACCGGGGAGCTGTTTTTT.

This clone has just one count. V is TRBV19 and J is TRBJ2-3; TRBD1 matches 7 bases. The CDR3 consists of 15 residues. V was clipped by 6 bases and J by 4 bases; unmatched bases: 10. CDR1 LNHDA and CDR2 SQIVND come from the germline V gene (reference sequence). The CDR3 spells CASSPTTGRADTQYF. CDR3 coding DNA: TGTGCCAGTAGCCCAACGACAGGGCGGGCAGATACGCAGTATTTT.

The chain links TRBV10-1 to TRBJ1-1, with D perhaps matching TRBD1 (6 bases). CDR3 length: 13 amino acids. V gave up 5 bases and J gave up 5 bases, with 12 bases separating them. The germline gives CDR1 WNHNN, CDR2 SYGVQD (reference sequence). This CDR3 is CASSSGARTEAFF. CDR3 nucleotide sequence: TGCGCCAGCAGTTCAGGGGCAAGGACTGAAGCTTTCTTT.

The CDR3: CASSLHSGPNTGELFF. The CDR3 nucleotides read TGTGCCAGCAGTTTACATAGCGGGCCGAACACCGGGGAGCTGTTTTTT. The genes are TRBV28 and TRBJ2-2, with TRBD2 identical over 7 bases. The CDR3 covers 16 residues. From germline, CDR1 is MDHEN and CDR2 SYDVKM. The V segment lost 2 bases and the J segment 0 bases; nucleotides outside the gene matches: 3.

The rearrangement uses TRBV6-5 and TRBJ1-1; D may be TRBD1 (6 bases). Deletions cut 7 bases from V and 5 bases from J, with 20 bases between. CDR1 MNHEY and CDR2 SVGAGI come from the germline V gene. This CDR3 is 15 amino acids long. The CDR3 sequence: CASISGGGSKTEAFF. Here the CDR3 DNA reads TGTGCCAGCATTTCGGGGGGCGGGAGTAAGACTGAAGCTTTCTTT.

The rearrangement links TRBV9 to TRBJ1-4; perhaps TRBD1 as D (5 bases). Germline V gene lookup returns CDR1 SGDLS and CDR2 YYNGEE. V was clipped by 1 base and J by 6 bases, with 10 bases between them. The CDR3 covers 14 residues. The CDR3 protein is CASSVTWGDEKLFF. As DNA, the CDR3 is TGTGCCAGCAGCGTAACTTGGGGGGATGAAAAACTGTTTTTT.

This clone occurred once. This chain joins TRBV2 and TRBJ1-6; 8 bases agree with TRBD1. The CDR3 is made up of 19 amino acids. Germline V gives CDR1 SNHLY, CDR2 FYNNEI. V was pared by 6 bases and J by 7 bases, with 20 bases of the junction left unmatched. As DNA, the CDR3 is TGTGCCAGCAGCGGGGACAGGCCTCTTGCCCAGCTTCGGAATTCACCCCTCCACTTT. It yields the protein CASSGDRPLAQLRNSPLHF.

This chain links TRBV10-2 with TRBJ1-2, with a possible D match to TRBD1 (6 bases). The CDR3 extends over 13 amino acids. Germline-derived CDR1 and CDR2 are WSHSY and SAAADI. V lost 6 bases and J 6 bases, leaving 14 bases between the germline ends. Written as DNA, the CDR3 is TGCGCCAGCAGCTCGACAGGACCCAATGGCTACACCTTC. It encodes CASSSTGPNGYTF.

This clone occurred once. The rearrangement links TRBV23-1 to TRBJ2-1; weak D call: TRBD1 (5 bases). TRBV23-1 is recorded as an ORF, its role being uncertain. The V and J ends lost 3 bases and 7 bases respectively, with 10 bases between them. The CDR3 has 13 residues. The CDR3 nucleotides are TGCGCCAGCAGTCACCGAACAGGTAATGAGCAGTTCTTC. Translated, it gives CASSHRTGNEQFF.

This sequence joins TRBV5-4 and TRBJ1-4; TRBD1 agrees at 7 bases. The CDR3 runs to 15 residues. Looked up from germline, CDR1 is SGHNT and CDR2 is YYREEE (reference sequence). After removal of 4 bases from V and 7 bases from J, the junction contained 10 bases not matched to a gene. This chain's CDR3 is CASSAQGGRGEKLFF. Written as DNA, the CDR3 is TGTGCCAGCAGCGCCCAGGGGGGACGGGGTGAAAAACTGTTTTTT. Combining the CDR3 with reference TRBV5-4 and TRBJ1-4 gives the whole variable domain ETGVTQSPTHLIKTRGQQVTLRCSSQSGHNTVSWYQQALGQGPQFIFQYYREEENGRGNFPPRFSGLQFPNYSSELNVNALELDDSALYLCASSAQGGRGEKLFFGSGTQLSVL.

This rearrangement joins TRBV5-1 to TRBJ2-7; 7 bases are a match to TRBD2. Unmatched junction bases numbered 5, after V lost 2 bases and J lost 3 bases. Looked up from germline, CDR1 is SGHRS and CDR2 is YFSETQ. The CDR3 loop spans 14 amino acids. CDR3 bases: TGCGCCAGCAGCTTCGGGGGGTTGGGCTACGAGCAGTACTTC. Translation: CASSFGGLGYEQYF.

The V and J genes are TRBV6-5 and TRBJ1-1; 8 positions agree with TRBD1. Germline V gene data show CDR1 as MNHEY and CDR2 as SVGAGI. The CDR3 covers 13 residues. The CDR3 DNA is TGTGAGCTCAGGGGGCCGCTCGGCACTGAAGCTTTCTTT. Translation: CELRGPLGTEAFF.